The 25 T cell receptor beta chains below were found in one sample sequenced in a study of blood T cells in healthy people across ages. A second PCR, run for roughly 7 to 12 cycles, used a sample-barcoded 5' primer plus a J-beta primer mix. MiXCR, applied by TCRdb to the 5' RACE reads, yields one record per CDR3 protein. The table has 1.4 million or so distinct CDR3 sequences, approximately 42% seen once. The sequenced sample was blood. These receptors originate from a young woman in good health.

The rearrangement joins TRBV5-1 to TRBJ2-7, with 7 bases fitting TRBD1. Unmatched junction bases numbered 10, after V lost 2 bases and J lost 2 bases. From germline, CDR1 is SGHRS and CDR2 YFSETQ. This CDR3 has 16 residues. CDR3 DNA: TGCGCCAGCAGCTTTACCCCATCCGGGACAGCCTACGAGCAGTACTTC. Encoded protein: CASSFTPSGTAYEQYF.

This clonotype turned up a few times. This chain joins TRBV7-9 and TRBJ2-7; tentative D call: TRBD2 (5 bases). This CDR3 is built from 16 residues. V lost 4 bases to trimming and J lost 7 bases, with 23 bases between them. CDR1 is SEHNR and CDR2 is FQNEAQ in the germline V gene (reference sequence). The CDR3 DNA reads as TGTGCCAGCAGCTCCCCACGCGGGCGGACCCTCTGGGAGCAGTACTTC. It translates to CASSSPRGRTLWEQYF.

The chain links TRBV15 to TRBJ2-5, with D maybe TRBD2 (6 bases). The CDR3 sequence is 17 residues long. Germline V CDR1 and CDR2: LNHNV, YYDKDF (reference sequence). V lost 1 base, J lost 2 bases, and 17 bases lay in between. The CDR3 loop is CATSRVSVIAEQETQYF. The CDR3, as DNA: TGTGCCACCAGCAGAGTTTCAGTGATAGCGGAGCAAGAGACCCAGTACTTC.

This clonotype was observed a handful of times. The V gene is TRBV2, the J gene TRBJ2-1; no clear D. Germline CDR1 is SNHLY and CDR2 is FYNNEI. V was clipped by 2 bases and J by 1 base, with 9 bases between them. The CDR3 sequence is 15 residues long. The CDR3 sequence is CASSEFRRSYNEQFF. Written as DNA, the CDR3 is TGTGCCAGCAGTGAATTCCGCAGGTCCTACAATGAGCAGTTCTTC.

A few counts support this clonotype. This sequence joins TRBV6-2 or TRBV6-3 and TRBJ2-7; 13 nucleotides match TRBD2. The CDR3 sequence is 16 residues long. CDR1 and CDR2 (germline): MNHEY, SVGEGT. Trimming removed 5 bases from V and 4 bases from J; junction bases left unmatched: 8. In DNA form, the CDR3 reads TGTGCCAGCAGTCCACGACTAGCGGGGGGACTATACGAGCAGTACTTC. Translation gives CASSPRLAGGLYEQYF.

This sequence joins TRBV7-9 and TRBJ2-7; TRBD2 aligns across 9 bases. The J call may be in error: the DNA end matches TRBJ2-5 better. The CDR3 runs to 16 residues. CDR1 and CDR2 (germline): SEHNR, FQNEAQ (reference sequence). The CDR3 spells CASSTVAGEPGETQYF. Written as DNA, the CDR3 is TGTGCCAGCAGCACGGTAGCGGGAGAGCCGGGAGAGACCCAGTACTTC.

This clonotype was observed a handful of times. V and J are TRBV15 and TRBJ2-3; tentatively, D is TRBD1 (6 bases). The CDR3 has 14 residues. Trimming cost V 0 bases and J 3 bases, with 7 bases left between them. CDR1 and CDR2 from the germline V gene are LNHNV and YYDKDF (reference sequence). The chain's CDR3 is CATSRDQGTDTQYF. CDR3 DNA: TGTGCCACCAGCAGAGATCAGGGGACAGATACGCAGTATTTT.

V usage is TRBV6-4 and J usage is TRBJ2-1; possible D gene TRBD2, 5 bases. CDR1 is MRHNA, CDR2 SNTAGT, per germline. V shed 6 bases and J shed 6 bases, with 12 bases lying between them. This CDR3 has 13 residues. The CDR3 here is CASRGKGSNEQFF. The CDR3 DNA follows: TGTGCCAGCAGGGGGAAAGGGAGCAATGAGCAGTTCTTC.

This clonotype was seen only a few times. This chain uses TRBV28 with TRBJ2-7; 10 bases map to TRBD2. Germline CDR1 is MDHEN and CDR2 is SYDVKM. J was trimmed by 5 bases and V by 3 bases; bases with no gene match: 7. The CDR3 spans 15 residues. Written as DNA, the CDR3 is TGTGCCAGCAGTTTCTACATAGCGGGGGGAAACGAGCAGTACTTC. Translating gives CASSFYIAGGNEQYF. The variable domain in full, with the rest retrieved from reference TRBV28 and TRBJ2-7, is DVKVTQSSRYLVKRTGEKVFLECVQDMDHENMFWYRQDPGLGLRLIYFSYDVKMKEKGDIPEGYSVSREKKERFSLILESASTNQTSMYLCASSFYIAGGNEQYFGPGTRLTVT.

CDR3 protein: CAISETARDYGYTF. The CDR3 bases are TGTGCCATCAGTGAAACTGCCAGGGACTATGGCTACACCTTC. The genes are TRBV10-3 and TRBJ1-2; D is perhaps TRBD1 (5 bases). Trimming left V 3 bases short and J 3 bases short, with 11 bases between. Germline CDR1 reads ENHRY; CDR2 reads SYGVKD. The CDR3 runs 14 residues.

The table lists this clonotype with a few counts. The genes are TRBV12-3 or TRBV12-4 and TRBJ2-5; TRBD2 matches at 8 bases. V lost 6 bases to trimming and J lost 5 bases; unmatched junction nucleotides: 8. The CDR3 contains 14 residues. The CDR3 reads CASRPGLARETQYF. CDR3 DNA: TGTGCCAGCAGACCTGGACTAGCTCGTGAGACCCAGTACTTC.

The rearrangement joins TRBV12-3 or TRBV12-4 to TRBJ2-3, with 8 bases fitting TRBD1. With 6 bases clipped from V and 1 base from J, the junction kept 6 bases outside the gene matches. CDR3 length equals 15 residues. The DNA of the CDR3 is TGTGCCAGCAGAGCTAACAGGGGGGGCACAGATACGCAGTATTTT. This gives the protein CASRANRGGTDTQYF.

The V gene is TRBV14, the J gene TRBJ1-5; D may be TRBD1 (6 bases). V dropped 1 base and J dropped 6 bases, with 7 bases sitting between them. The CDR3 is 13 amino acids. Germline V gene sequence: CDR1 SGHDN, CDR2 FVKESK. CDR3 in DNA: TGTGCCAGCAGCCAAGGGGACACTCAGCCCCAGCATTTT. Its protein is CASSQGDTQPQHF.

The chain uses TRBV3-1 and TRBJ2-3; weak D call: TRBD1 (5 bases). Trimming took off 7 bases at V and 10 bases at J, with 15 bases between the two ends. CDR1 is LGHDT and CDR2 is YNNKEL in the germline V gene (reference sequence). The length of the CDR3 is 12 residues. As DNA, the CDR3 is TGTGCCAGCACCAACTCGGCAGGGCCGCAGTATTTT. Amino acids: CASTNSAGPQYF.

The J gene is TRBJ1-5, the V gene TRBV6-2 or TRBV6-3, with D tentatively TRBD1 (5 bases). In germline, CDR1 is MNHEY, CDR2 SVGEGT. The CDR3 totals 16 residues. The V and J ends lost 9 bases and 2 bases respectively, with 20 bases between them. The CDR3, as DNA: TGTGCCAGTTGGGACCTTCTTTCGGGAGGCAATCAGCCCCAGCATTTT. Encoded protein: CASWDLLSGGNQPQHF.

The chain combines TRBV7-2 with TRBJ1-1; 10 positions agree with TRBD1. The germline V gene has CDR1 SGHTA and CDR2 FQGNSA. The CDR3 has 13 amino acids. J lost 5 bases, V lost 7 bases, and 4 bases had no gene match. The CDR3 DNA sequence: TGTGCCAGCAAAGACAGGGGGCGAACTGAAGCTTTCTTT. Translated: CASKDRGRTEAFF. Using reference TRBV7-2 and TRBJ1-1 for the parts outside the CDR3, the full variable domain is GAGVSQSPSNKVTEKGKDVELRCDPISGHTALYWYRQSLGQGLEFLIYFQGNSAPDKSGLPSDRFSAERTGGSVSTLTIQRTQQEDSAVYLCASKDRGRTEAFFGQGTRLTVV.

This clonotype was seen more than once but under ten times. The chain links TRBV20-1 to TRBJ1-2; D perhaps matches TRBD1 (5 bases). The CDR3 consists of 12 residues. V was shortened by 5 bases and J by 3 bases, with 10 bases between the two germline ends. CDR1 and CDR2 from the germline V gene are DFQATT and SNEGSKA (reference sequence). CDR3 nucleotide sequence: TGCAGTGCTTTCGGGACGGACTATGGCTACACCTTC. This sequence encodes CSAFGTDYGYTF.

A few counts support this clonotype. The V call is TRBV2, the J call TRBJ2-1; D is perhaps TRBD2 (5 bases). Per germline, CDR1 SNHLY and CDR2 FYNNEI. The CDR3 length is 14 residues. Trimming took off 10 bases at V and 1 base at J, with 14 bases between the two ends. CDR3 in amino acids: CATTEDRSYNEQFF. Written as DNA, the CDR3 is TGTGCCACCACGGAGGATAGATCCTACAATGAGCAGTTCTTC.

Here the CDR3 DNA reads TGTGCCAGCACCCGGACCATGAGCACAGATACGCAGTATTTT. Encoded protein: CASTRTMSTDTQYF. The chain is built from TRBV12-3 or TRBV12-4 and TRBJ2-3; D is uncertain. The CDR3 has 14 residues. Trimming pared 7 bases from V and 0 bases from J, leaving 11 bases between.

This clonotype occurred a few times. This chain links TRBV2 with TRBJ2-7; TRBD1 is a possible D gene (6 bases). Trimming shortened V by 6 bases and J by 7 bases, and 13 bases separated the two germline ends. CDR3 length equals 12 residues. CDR1 is SNHLY and CDR2 is FYNNEI in the germline V gene. The DNA of the CDR3 is TGTGCCAGCAGGAAGGACAGAGGGGAGCAGTACTTC. Encoded protein: CASRKDRGEQYF.

The chain links TRBV11-2 to TRBJ2-4; D remains unclear. Germline CDR1 is SGHAT and CDR2 is FQNNGV. This CDR3 is built from 13 residues. V was cut by 5 bases and J by 3 bases, with 8 bases left in between. The chain's CDR3 is CASSRPSKNIQYF. CDR3 bases: TGTGCCAGCAGCCGCCCTAGCAAAAACATTCAGTACTTC.

In its sample, this clonotype was seen once. J is TRBJ1-1 and V is TRBV5-1; the D is unclear. V lost 4 bases, J lost 8 bases, and 15 bases lay in between. Germline values: CDR1 SGHRS, CDR2 YFSETQ. The CDR3 spans 13 residues. The CDR3, as DNA: TGCGCCAGCAGCGTAGAGGGATTCTCAGAAGCTTTCTTT. This encodes CASSVEGFSEAFF.

The V and J genes are TRBV29-1 and TRBJ2-7, with 9 nucleotides matching TRBD1. Trimming removed 6 bases from V and 2 bases from J; junction bases left unmatched: 5. CDR1 and CDR2 from the germline V gene are SQVTM and ANQGSEA. This CDR3 is built from 13 residues. The CDR3 sequence: CSVQRTGAYEQYF. For the CDR3, the DNA is TGCAGCGTCCAAAGGACAGGGGCCTACGAGCAGTACTTC.

The V and J genes are TRBV5-5 and TRBJ1-5, with D perhaps matching TRBD1 (6 bases). The V end lost 5 bases, the J end lost 3 bases, and 15 bases lay between the germline ends. The CDR3 loop spans 15 amino acids. In germline, CDR1 is SGHKS, CDR2 YYEKEE (reference sequence). CDR3 DNA: TGTGCCAGCAGGAAGGAGGGGGGACCCAATCAGCCCCAGCATTTT. Translation gives CASRKEGGPNQPQHF.

The chain has TRBV7-9 and TRBJ2-1; no reliable D call. This CDR3 contains 12 residues. Trimming cost V 7 bases and J 8 bases, with 12 bases left between them. Germline V gene data show CDR1 as SEHNR and CDR2 as FQNEAQ (reference sequence). The CDR3 protein is CASTDRIHEQFF. As DNA, the CDR3 is TGTGCCAGCACGGATCGGATCCATGAGCAGTTCTTC.